The rows below give T cell receptor beta chains drawn from one sample of a study of cytomegalovirus exposure and HLA in healthy donors. Repertoires were generated with immunoSEQ multiplex PCR, while TCRdb's copy carries only in-frame clones and drops some. This table has more than 110,000 clones, approximately 63% appearing once. The sequenced material came from PBMCs. Receptors were obtained from a woman in her sixties or seventies in good health and CMV-seropositive. Both conserved end residues are part of each CDR3. A D gene is named only where the DNA matches it firmly. For some rows the clone size is stated as once, few or many, or as a class when expanded; others skip it.

J: TRBJ1-2; D: NA; V: TRBV7-3; size: NA; DNA: TGTGCCAGCAGCCCAAGCGTCGCAGCCCCTTATGGCTACACCTTC; CDR3: CASSPSVAAPYGYTF
J: TRBJ2-1; D: TRBD2; V: TRBV6-4; size: NA; DNA: TGTGCCAGCAGTGCGGGTAGCGGGGGGTCCTACAATGAGCAGTTCTTC; CDR3: CASSAGSGGSYNEQFF
J: TRBJ1-2; D: NA; V: TRBV19; size: NA; DNA: TGTGCCACAGCACCTTGGGCAGGGCATGGCTACACCTTC; CDR3: CATAPWAGHGYTF
J: TRBJ2-2; D: NA; V: TRBV2; size: NA; DNA: TGTGCCAGCACTCTCAGGGGTTTGGCCGGGGAGCTGTTTTTT; CDR3: CASTLRGLAGELFF
J: TRBJ2-2; D: NA; V: TRBV5-4; size: many; DNA: TGTGCCAGCAGCGACCTCGAGACAGCGTACACCGGGGAGCTGTTTTTT; CDR3: CASSDLETAYTGELFF
J: TRBJ2-1; D: TRBD1; V: TRBV5-4; size: NA; DNA: TGTGCCAGCAGCTTACGGGACAGTAAGGTACATGAGCAGTTCTTC; CDR3: CASSLRDSKVHEQFF
J: TRBJ1-5; D: NA; V: TRBV6-1; size: NA; DNA: TGTGCCAGCAGTGAAGCCAGGAGGGGAAATCAGCCCCAGCATTTT; CDR3: CASSEARRGNQPQHF
J: TRBJ2-1; D: NA; V: TRBV10-3; size: NA; DNA: TGTGCCACCCGTGGGGAGAATGAGCAGTTCTTC; CDR3: CATRGENEQFF
J: TRBJ1-4; D: TRBD1; V: TRBV13; size: NA; DNA: TGTGCCAGCAGCTTACAGGGGGTAGCTAATGAAAAACTGTTTTTT; CDR3: CASSLQGVANEKLFF
J: TRBJ2-6; D: NA; V: TRBV11-2; size: once; DNA: TGTGCCAGCAGGAACCTCGGGGGGGCCAACGTCCTGACTTTC; CDR3: CASRNLGGANVLTF
J: TRBJ2-5; D: NA; V: TRBV5-1; size: NA; DNA: TGCGCCAGCAGCTTGGCTCTGGAGACCCAGTACTTC; CDR3: CASSLALETQYF
J: TRBJ2-1; D: TRBD2; V: TRBV5-1; size: NA; DNA: TGCGCCAGCAGCCCCACCGGGAGGAAGGATGAGCAGTTCTTC; CDR3: CASSPTGRKDEQFF
J: TRBJ1-2; D: TRBD1; V: TRBV28; size: few; DNA: TGTGCCAGCAGTTTATCGTGGACAGGGACACTCGATAGGTATGGCTACACCTTC; CDR3: CASSLSWTGTLDRYGYTF
J: TRBJ1-3; D: TRBD1; V: TRBV25-1; size: few; DNA: TGTGCCAGCAGTGATACCGGGACAGGGGACGGAAACACCATATATTTT; CDR3: CASSDTGTGDGNTIYF
J: TRBJ1-1; D: TRBD1; V: TRBV9; size: NA; DNA: TGTGCCAGCAGCGTATTGGGACAGGCGAACACTGAAGCTTTCTTT; CDR3: CASSVLGQANTEAFF
J: TRBJ1-2; D: TRBD1; V: TRBV19; size: NA; DNA: TGTGCCAGTTGGGACAGTTCCGAACCAATGTATGGCTACACCTTC; CDR3: CASWDSSEPMYGYTF
J: TRBJ2-7; D: NA; V: TRBV28; size: NA; DNA: TGTGCCAGCAGCTCGTCCCGTCCCTACGAGCAGTACTTC; CDR3: CASSSSRPYEQYF
J: TRBJ1-1; D: NA; V: TRBV10-3; size: NA; DNA: TGTGCCATCAGTAATGTCCAGGGAAGCGCTGAAGCTTTCTTT; CDR3: CAISNVQGSAEAFF
J: TRBJ2-2; D: TRBD2; V: TRBV9; size: once; DNA: TGTGCCAGCAGCGAGGGCCTACTAGCGGGAGTTAGGAACACCGGGGAGCTGTTTTTT; CDR3: CASSEGLLAGVRNTGELFF
J: TRBJ2-1; D: NA; V: TRBV7-9; size: NA; DNA: TGTGCCAGCAGCTATGACAGGAACCCGAGGGATGAGCAGTTCTTC; CDR3: CASSYDRNPRDEQFF
J: TRBJ1-1; D: TRBD1; V: TRBV28; size: NA; DNA: TGTGCCAGCAGCTTAACGTGGGGACAGGGTTTCAGGGCTTTCTTT; CDR3: CASSLTWGQGFRAFF
J: TRBJ2-2; D: TRBD2; V: TRBV6-5; size: once; DNA: TGTGCCAGCAGTTACACTAGCGGAGCGAACACCGGGGAGCTGTTTTTT; CDR3: CASSYTSGANTGELFF
J: TRBJ2-3; D: TRBD1; V: TRBV18; size: NA; DNA: TGTGCCAGCGAAAAGGACAGGGCTACCACAGATACGCAGTATTTT; CDR3: CASEKDRATTDTQYF
J: TRBJ1-5; D: NA; V: TRBV5-1; size: once; DNA: TGCGCCAGCAGTCCAGAACCCAATCAGCCCCAGCATTTT; CDR3: CASSPEPNQPQHF
J: TRBJ1-1; D: NA; V: TRBV2; size: NA; DNA: TGTGCCAGCAGTGCCCTACAGGGAGACACTGAAGCTTTCTTT; CDR3: CASSALQGDTEAFF
J: TRBJ2-7; D: TRBD2; V: TRBV5-1; size: few; DNA: TGCGCCAGCAGCGGTAGCGGGAGCGAGCAGTACTTC; CDR3: CASSGSGSEQYF
J: TRBJ2-5; D: TRBD2; V: TRBV7-2; size: NA; DNA: TGTGCCAGCAGCCCTGGTCGAGCGGGAGGGCAAGAGACCCAGTACTTC; CDR3: CASSPGRAGGQETQYF
J: TRBJ2-1; D: TRBD2; V: TRBV2; size: few; DNA: TGTGCCATTATCCAGCGGGAGTCCCACAATGAGCAGTTCTTC; CDR3: CAIIQRESHNEQFF
J: TRBJ1-3; D: NA; V: TRBV19; size: NA; DNA: TGTGCCAGTAGTATTCAGGCCCACTCTGGAAACACCATATATTTT; CDR3: CASSIQAHSGNTIYF
J: TRBJ1-4; D: TRBD1; V: TRBV6-5; size: few; DNA: TGTGCCAGCAGTTACACCTGGACAGGGGGCTCTGAAAAACTGTTTTTT; CDR3: CASSYTWTGGSEKLFF
J: TRBJ1-1; D: TRBD1; V: TRBV6-1; size: NA; DNA: TGTGCCAGCAGTGGGTTCGGGACAGTCATGAACACTGAAGCTTTCTTT; CDR3: CASSGFGTVMNTEAFF
J: TRBJ2-7; D: NA; V: TRBV19; size: few; DNA: TGTGCCAGTAGTTTCGAGGCGGGCTACGAGCAGTACTTC; CDR3: CASSFEAGYEQYF
J: TRBJ2-3; D: TRBD1; V: TRBV5-1; size: NA; DNA: TGCGCCAGCACCTTGACAGGGGCCACAGATACGCAGTATTTT; CDR3: CASTLTGATDTQYF
J: TRBJ1-2; D: NA; V: TRBV6-5; size: once; DNA: TGTGCCAGCAGTGCGGCGAACTATGGCTACACCTTC; CDR3: CASSAANYGYTF
J: TRBJ2-7; D: TRBD1; V: TRBV2; size: NA; DNA: TGTGCCAGCAGATCGGGGACAGGGGGGTACGAGCAGTACTTC; CDR3: CASRSGTGGYEQYF
J: TRBJ1-1; D: TRBD1; V: TRBV5-4; size: few; DNA: TGTGCCAGCAGCCCCAGGACAGGGGGGCAAGATGAAGCTTTCTTT; CDR3: CASSPRTGGQDEAFF
J: TRBJ2-2; D: TRBD1; V: TRBV18; size: NA; DNA: TGTGCCAGCTCACCCCGACAGGGGAACACCGGGGAGCTGTTTTTT; CDR3: CASSPRQGNTGELFF
J: TRBJ2-2; D: TRBD2; V: TRBV5-4; size: NA; DNA: TGTGCCACCCGACTAGCGGGGGCCGGCACCGGGGAGCTGTTTTTT; CDR3: CATRLAGAGTGELFF
J: TRBJ2-3; D: TRBD1; V: TRBV29-1; size: NA; DNA: TGCAGCGTTCCTACTTTGGGGACAGGGGGCATAGATACGCAGTATTTT; CDR3: CSVPTLGTGGIDTQYF
J: TRBJ2-5; D: NA; V: TRBV6-5; size: NA; DNA: TGTGCCAGCAGTACGGGAGTTCGAGAGACCCAGTACTTC; CDR3: CASSTGVRETQYF
J: TRBJ2-1; D: TRBD2; V: TRBV7-9; size: once; DNA: TGTGCCAGCAGCTTACCTCACCGACTAGCGGGAAACTACAATGAGCAGTTCTTC; CDR3: CASSLPHRLAGNYNEQFF
J: TRBJ1-1; D: NA; V: TRBV18; size: once; DNA: TGTGCCAGCTCACCTACCAGGGAGGCCACTGAAGCTTTCTTT; CDR3: CASSPTREATEAFF
J: TRBJ2-2; D: NA; V: TRBV29-1; size: few; DNA: TGCAGCGTTGGCGGGGACACCGGGGAGCTGTTTTTT; CDR3: CSVGGDTGELFF
J: TRBJ2-7; D: NA; V: TRBV11-3; size: few; DNA: TGTGCCAGCAGCCCACGGTACGAGCAGTACTTC; CDR3: CASSPRYEQYF
J: TRBJ1-2; D: TRBD1; V: TRBV5-1; size: NA; DNA: TGCGCCAGCAGATCCGGGACAGGGACCTATGGCTACACCTTC; CDR3: CASRSGTGTYGYTF
J: TRBJ2-1; D: TRBD2; V: TRBV19; size: few; DNA: TGTGCCAGTAGTACAGGGACTAGCGGGTTCAATGAGCAGTTCTTC; CDR3: CASSTGTSGFNEQFF
J: TRBJ2-7; D: NA; V: TRBV27; size: NA; DNA: TGTGCCAGCAGTTTATTCTCGGGGACCTACGAGCAGTACTTC; CDR3: CASSLFSGTYEQYF
J: TRBJ1-4; D: TRBD1; V: TRBV5-1; size: NA; DNA: TGCGCCAGCAGAATCACAGGGGGTAGGGCTGAAAAACTGTTTTTT; CDR3: CASRITGGRAEKLFF
J: TRBJ1-1; D: NA; V: TRBV5-1; size: NA; DNA: TGCGCCAGCAGCCCGTACGACAGCACTGAAGCTTTCTTT; CDR3: CASSPYDSTEAFF
J: TRBJ1-1; D: NA; V: TRBV13; size: NA; DNA: TGTGCCAGCAGCTCCGGGGGGGCTGAAGCTTTCTTT; CDR3: CASSSGGAEAFF
J: TRBJ1-1; D: NA; V: TRBV6-1; size: NA; DNA: TGTGCCAGCAGCGGACTAAGGAACACTGAAGCTTTCTTT; CDR3: CASSGLRNTEAFF
J: TRBJ2-3; D: TRBD2; V: TRBV5-4; size: NA; DNA: TGTGCCAGCAGCTCGGGGAGGGGCACAGATACGCAGTATTTT; CDR3: CASSSGRGTDTQYF
J: TRBJ1-1; D: NA; V: TRBV29-1; size: few; DNA: TGCAGCGTAGTTGACAGAATCAACACTGAAGCTTTCTTT; CDR3: CSVVDRINTEAFF